The T cell receptor beta chain under discussion was sequenced for a study of glioma-infiltrating T cells. Amplification of TCR alpha and beta CDR3 regions from RNA used iRepertoire nested multiplex PCR. One-step reverse transcription and amplification started from roughly 100-400 ng of tissue mRNA or PBMC total RNA. TCRdb passed the multiplex PCR reads through MiXCR, listing each CDR3 protein once. The data hold approximately 88,000 distinct CDR3 sequences, with about 23% observed a single time. Study-wide results and limits: Tissue-blood divergence was below expectation in non-neoplastic patients, above in gliomas.

Concerning this clonotype itself: As yet, its antigen is unknown. With a much larger clone just one base away, this may be a read error.

The CDR3 is made up of 13 amino acids. The germline V gene has CDR1 SEHNR and CDR2 FQNEAQ (reference sequence). V is TRBV7-9 and J is TRBJ2-1; D is undetermined. The sample was glioma tissue, nonneoplastic brain tissue, or PBMCs (not recorded which). This sequence was found in a human donor with low-grade glioma or glioblastoma, undergoing nonglioma brain surgery, or in good health (not recorded which). The CDR3, as DNA: TGTGCCAGCAGCCAGTCCCTCTACAATGAGCAGCTCTTC. Its protein product is CASSQSLYNEQLF.